These 9 T cell receptor beta chains originate from one sample sequenced in a study of technical replicates of blood from a handful of donors. Assay: immunoSEQ multiplex PCR; the TCRdb copy retains only in-frame clones and omits some. The repertoire holds about 73,000 clones, 90% to 95% seen once, with roughly 0.25% in the top ten. What was sequenced was T cells isolated from PBMCs. All receptors derive from a human donor in good health.

The V gene is TRBV6-5, the J gene TRBJ2-1; D perhaps matches TRBD2 (6 bases). Trimming cost V 0 bases and J 4 bases, with 13 bases left between them. Germline CDR1 and CDR2: MNHEY and SVGAGI. The CDR3 contains 16 residues. CDR3 DNA sequence: TGTGCCAGCAGTTACTCGCGAAGGGCGGGGTACAATGAGCAGTTCTTC. Encoded protein: CASSYSRRAGYNEQFF.

The J gene is TRBJ1-5, the V gene TRBV20-1, with 8 bases identical to TRBD1. The CDR3 spans 11 residues. V dropped 5 bases and J dropped 16; count of bases not matched to a gene: 10. Germline CDR1 is DFQATT and CDR2 is SNEGSKA (reference sequence). Here the CDR3 reads CSAAGTGPSHF. CDR3 in DNA: TGCAGTGCTGCCGGGACAGGCCCCTCACATTTT.

The rearrangement uses TRBV7-9 and TRBJ2-2, with TRBD2 as a possible D gene (6 bases). The germline V and J ends were trimmed by 4 bases and 4 bases, with 13 bases remaining between them. This CDR3 is 15 amino acids long. Per germline, CDR1 SEHNR and CDR2 FQNEAQ (reference sequence). The CDR3 here is CASSYETSATGELFF. The CDR3 DNA is TGTGCCAGCAGCTATGAGACTAGTGCCACCGGGGAGCTGTTTTTT.

The V and J genes are TRBV7-9 and TRBJ2-5; 7 bases fit TRBD2. The CDR3 totals 13 residues. CDR1 is SEHNR, CDR2 FQNEAQ, per germline (reference sequence). With V trimmed by 1 base and J by 6 bases, 2 bases remained unmatched. In nucleotides, the CDR3 is TGTGCCAGCAGCTTAGAAGCGGGGAAGACCCAGTACTTC. Translated: CASSLEAGKTQYF.

The rearrangement links TRBV6-1 to TRBJ2-5; D might be TRBD1 (6 bases). V dropped 7 bases and J dropped 3 bases, with 18 bases sitting between them. In germline, CDR1 is MNHNS, CDR2 SASEGT. The CDR3 totals 15 residues. CDR3 loop: CASNKYNREKETQYF. The CDR3 DNA is TGTGCCAGCAACAAGTACAACAGGGAGAAAGAGACCCAGTACTTC.

V usage is TRBV27 and J usage is TRBJ1-1; D is perhaps TRBD1 (5 bases). Germline CDR1 and CDR2: MNHEY and SMNVEV (reference sequence). Trimming shortened V by 0 bases and J by 11 bases, and 13 bases separated the two germline ends. The CDR3 spans 13 residues. Here the CDR3 reads CASSLSKGRSAFF. CDR3 coding DNA: TGTGCCAGCAGTTTATCAAAGGGGCGGAGTGCTTTCTTT.

This sequence joins TRBV2 and TRBJ2-7; tentatively, D is TRBD1 (7 bases). The germline V gene has CDR1 SNHLY and CDR2 FYNNEI. CDR3 size: 16 residues. The germline V and J ends were trimmed by 6 bases and 5 bases, with 23 bases remaining between them. The CDR3 is CASSFRGVTTSDEQYF. CDR3 bases: TGTGCCAGCAGCTTCAGGGGGGTCACCACAAGCGACGAGCAGTACTTC.

The genes are TRBV6-5 and TRBJ1-4; TRBD1 matches 7 bases. J gave up 8 bases and V 4 bases, and 7 bases lay outside the gene matches. The V gene's germline CDR1 is MNHEY and CDR2 SVGAGI. This CDR3 is 14 amino acids long. The DNA of the CDR3 is TGTGCCAGCAGTTCGACAGGGAATAGGGAAAAACTGTTTTTT. Translation gives CASSSTGNREKLFF.

V gene TRBV7-9 combines with J gene TRBJ2-1; D might be TRBD2 (5 bases). V was clipped by 5 bases and J by 0 bases, with 8 bases between them. In germline, CDR1 is SEHNR, CDR2 FQNEAQ (reference sequence). This CDR3 region has 14 residues. The CDR3 DNA is TGTGCCAGCAGCCCAGACTACTCCTACAATGAGCAGTTCTTC. Its protein product is CASSPDYSYNEQFF.